The sequence of this T cell receptor beta chain was determined in a study of OX40 agonist ivuxolimab in advanced cancers. Study at large: Partial responses were achieved by three patients, one with hepatocellular carcinoma and two with cutaneous melanoma.

Notes on this clone: The antigen remains unidentified.

Profiling relied on immunoSEQ multiplex PCR, and the TCRdb table lists in-frame clones only, not all of them. The sample holds 80,000 to 95,000 clones; about 86% are singletons and the top ten take 2%. Study-wide results and caveats: Low levels of normalized T-cell clonal expansion also appeared in some nonresponders. Dosing at 0.1 to 3.0 mg/kg was accompanied by clonal expansion of CD4+ and CD8+ blood T cells by week 6. Expanded clones belonging to CD8+ T cells outnumbered, on average, those of CD4+.

The receptor was isolated from an adult with an advanced solid tumor such as melanoma, head and neck, liver or kidney cancer. Material: CD4+ or CD8+ T cells sorted from blood, obtained in a trial of the OX40 agonist ivuxolimab.

CDR3 in DNA: TGTGCCAGCAGCCCGACAGGGCGGAGCACTGAAGCTTTCTTT. This gives the protein CASSPTGRSTEAFF. The chain couples TRBV7-2 to TRBJ1-1; 7 bases align to TRBD1. Trimming took 5 bases from V and 4 from J; bases not matched to a gene: 7. Germline CDR1 reads SGHTA; CDR2 reads FQGNSA. The CDR3 has 14 amino acids.